This TCR beta chain was profiled in a study of control samples from healthy donors and cancer patients. Generated by immunoSEQ multiplex PCR, the TCRdb table keeps only in-frame clones and is missing some. The sample lists some 120,000 clones, approximately 90% occurring once. The germline V gene encodes CDR1 SEHNR and CDR2 FQNEAQ (reference sequence). The germline V and J ends were trimmed by 5 bases and 0 bases, with 13 bases remaining between them. This CDR3 is built from 15 residues. The sequence was obtained from a woman in her seventies in good health. The material sequenced was blood. The rearrangement uses TRBV7-9 and TRBJ1-1, with D maybe TRBD1 (5 bases). CDR3 sequence reads: CASSPSGLMNTEAFF. DNA for the CDR3: TGTGCCAGCAGCCCTTCGGGACTGATGAACACTGAAGCTTTCTTT.